This T cell receptor beta chain was captured in a study of blood T cell repertoires in COVID-19. Study-wide context: The samples span acute and convalescent COVID-19 from the United States, Italy and Spain. PBMCs, B-cell-depleted T cells, or T cells provided the cDNA or gDNA that made up the material.

Per the authors' pipeline: Scientists estimated how many nucleated cells there were by amplifying reference gene primers. The table came from immunoSEQ multiplex PCR; TCRdb's copy has only in-frame clones and leaves some out. V and J calls plus clone size are reproduced from that table; the DNA served to infer D and trimming. The profile shows 430,000 or so clones, 85% to 90% of them singletons. The CDR3 is 13 amino acids. In germline, CDR1 is SQVTM, CDR2 ANQGSEA. V was shortened by 6 bases and J by 2 bases, with 12 bases between the two germline ends. Seattle patient enrollment occurred during active infection, with longitudinal follow-up thereafter.

This receptor was identified in a man younger than 35 with COVID-19, enrolled during active disease. The sample consisted of peripheral blood. The chain has TRBV29-1 and TRBJ2-3; tentative D call: TRBD2 (5 bases). The CDR3: CSVAAKLTDTQYF. DNA for the CDR3: TGCAGCGTAGCGGCCAAACTCACAGATACGCAGTATTTT.